The T cell receptor (beta chain) described here comes from a study of T cell changes during pregnancy in multiple sclerosis. This CDR3 region has 16 residues. V dropped 0 bases and J dropped 2; count of bases not matched to a gene: 3. Germline V gives CDR1 MNHEY, CDR2 SVGAGI. Repertoires were generated with immunoSEQ multiplex PCR, while TCRdb's copy carries only in-frame clones and drops some. The sample includes more than 75,000 clones, about 95% seen only once; the top ten take 2.5%. The sequence came from a female donor with multiple sclerosis, enrolled in a pregnancy study. The J gene is TRBJ2-7, the V gene TRBV6-5, with 11 bases identical to TRBD1. The sample in question was peripheral blood, obtained in the third trimester of pregnancy. This CDR3 is CASSYSSGQGAYEQYF. The CDR3, as DNA: TGTGCCAGCAGTTACTCCTCGGGACAGGGGGCCTACGAGCAGTACTTC.